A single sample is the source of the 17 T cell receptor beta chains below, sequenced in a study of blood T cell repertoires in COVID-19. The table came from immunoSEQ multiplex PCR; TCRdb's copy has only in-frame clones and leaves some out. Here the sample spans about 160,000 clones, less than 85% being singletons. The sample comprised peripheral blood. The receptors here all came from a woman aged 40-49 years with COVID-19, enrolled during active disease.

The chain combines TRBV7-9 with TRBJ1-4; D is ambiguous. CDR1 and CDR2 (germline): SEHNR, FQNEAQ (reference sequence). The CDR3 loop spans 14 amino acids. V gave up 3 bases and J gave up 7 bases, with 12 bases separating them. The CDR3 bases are TGTGCCAGCAGCTTCGGGAGTTCGGCTGAAAAACTGTTTTTT. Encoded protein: CASSFGSSAEKLFF.

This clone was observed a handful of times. For the CDR3, the DNA is TGTGCCAGCAAACCCGACAGGGGAGCCGGCGAGACCCAGTACTTC. It codes for CASKPDRGAGETQYF. The V gene is TRBV2, the J gene TRBJ2-5; TRBD1 aligns across 8 bases. The CDR3 runs 15 residues. Trimming at V came to 7 bases and at J to 5 bases, leaving 12 bases not matched to a gene. Looked up from germline, CDR1 is SNHLY and CDR2 is FYNNEI.

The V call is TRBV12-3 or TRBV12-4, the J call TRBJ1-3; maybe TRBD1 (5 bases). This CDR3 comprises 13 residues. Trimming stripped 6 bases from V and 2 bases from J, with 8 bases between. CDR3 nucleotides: TGTGCCAGCAGGAGACAGACTGGAAACACCATATATTTT. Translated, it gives CASRRQTGNTIYF.

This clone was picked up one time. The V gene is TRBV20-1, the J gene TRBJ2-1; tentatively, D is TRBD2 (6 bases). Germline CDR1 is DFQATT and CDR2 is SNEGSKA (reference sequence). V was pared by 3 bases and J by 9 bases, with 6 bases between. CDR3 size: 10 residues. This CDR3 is CSASGSEQFF. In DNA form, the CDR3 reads TGCAGTGCTAGCGGGAGTGAGCAGTTCTTC.

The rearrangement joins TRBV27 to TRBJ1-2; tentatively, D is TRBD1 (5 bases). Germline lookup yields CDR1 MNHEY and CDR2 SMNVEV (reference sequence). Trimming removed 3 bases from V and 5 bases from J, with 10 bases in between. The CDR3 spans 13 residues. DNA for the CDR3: TGTGCCAGCAGTTTTACTCAGGGTTATGGCTACACCTTC. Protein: CASSFTQGYGYTF.

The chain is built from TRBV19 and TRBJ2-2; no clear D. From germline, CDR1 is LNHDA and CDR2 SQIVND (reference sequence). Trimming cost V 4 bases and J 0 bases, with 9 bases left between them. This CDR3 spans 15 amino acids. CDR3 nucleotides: TGTGCCAGTAGTACAGAAGCGCCGAACACCGGGGAGCTGTTTTTT. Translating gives CASSTEAPNTGELFF.

The CDR3 bases are TGTGCCAGCAGTGTAGAAGGCGGAGGCGAGCAGTACGTC. This gives the protein CASSVEGGGEQYV. The V call is TRBV2, the J call TRBJ2-7; perhaps TRBD2 as D (5 bases). Germline CDR1 reads SNHLY; CDR2 reads FYNNEI. The CDR3 extends over 13 amino acids. The V end lost 4 bases, the J end lost 6 bases, and 13 bases lay between the germline ends.

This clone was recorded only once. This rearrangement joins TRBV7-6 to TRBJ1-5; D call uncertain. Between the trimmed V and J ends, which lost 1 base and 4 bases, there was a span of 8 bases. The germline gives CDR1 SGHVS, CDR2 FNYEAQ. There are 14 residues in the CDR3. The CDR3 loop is CASSLGGDNQPQHF. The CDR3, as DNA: TGTGCCAGCAGCTTAGGGGGAGATAATCAGCCCCAGCATTTT.

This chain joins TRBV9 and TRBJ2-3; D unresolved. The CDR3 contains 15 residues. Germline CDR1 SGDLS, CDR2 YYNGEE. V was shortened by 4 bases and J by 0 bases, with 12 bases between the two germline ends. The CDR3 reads CASSPTAASTDTQYF. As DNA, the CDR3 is TGTGCCAGCAGCCCTACGGCGGCTAGCACAGATACGCAGTATTTT. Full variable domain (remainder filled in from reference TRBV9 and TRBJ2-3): DSGVTQTPKHLITATGQRVTLRCSPRSGDLSVYWYQQSLDQGLQFLIQYYNGEERAKGNILERFSAQQFPDLHSELNLSSLELGDSALYFCASSPTAASTDTQYFGPGTRLTVL.

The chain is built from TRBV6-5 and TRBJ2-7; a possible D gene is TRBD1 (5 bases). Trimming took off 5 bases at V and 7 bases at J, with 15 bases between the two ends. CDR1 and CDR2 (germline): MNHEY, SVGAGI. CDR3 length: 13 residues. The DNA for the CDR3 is TGTGCCAGCAGTCCGGTGATGGGGCTAGAGCAGTACTTC. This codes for CASSPVMGLEQYF.

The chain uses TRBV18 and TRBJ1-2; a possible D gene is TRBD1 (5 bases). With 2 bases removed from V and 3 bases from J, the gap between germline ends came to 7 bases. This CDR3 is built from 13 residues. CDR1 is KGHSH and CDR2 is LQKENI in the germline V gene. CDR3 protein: CASSPVGDYGYTF. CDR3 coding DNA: TGTGCCAGCTCACCAGTAGGGGACTATGGCTACACCTTC.

The CDR3, as DNA: TGTGCCAGCGGGGGGACAGTCTTAGGCTATGGCTACACCTTC. It translates to CASGGTVLGYGYTF. The rearrangement uses TRBV6-5 and TRBJ1-2, with 7 bases lining up with TRBD1. Trimming at V came to 8 bases and at J to 4 bases, leaving 10 bases not matched to a gene. Germline CDR1 and CDR2: MNHEY and SVGAGI. The CDR3 runs to 14 residues.

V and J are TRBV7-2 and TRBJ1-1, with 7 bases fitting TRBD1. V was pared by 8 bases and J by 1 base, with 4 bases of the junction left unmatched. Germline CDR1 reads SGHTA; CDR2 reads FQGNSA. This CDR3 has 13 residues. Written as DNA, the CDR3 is TGTGCCAGCTGGGGACAGCAGAACACTGAAGCTTTCTTT. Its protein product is CASWGQQNTEAFF.

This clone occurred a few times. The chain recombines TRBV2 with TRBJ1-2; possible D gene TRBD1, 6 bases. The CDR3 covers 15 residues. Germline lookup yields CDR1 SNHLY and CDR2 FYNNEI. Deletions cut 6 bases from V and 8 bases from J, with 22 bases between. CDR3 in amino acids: CASRERDQGIKGYTF. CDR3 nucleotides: TGTGCCAGCAGGGAACGAGACCAGGGGATTAAAGGCTACACCTTC.

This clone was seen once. The DNA of the CDR3 is TGTGCCAGTAGTTCACAGGGGGCGCGAGGAAACATTCAGTACTTC. This sequence encodes CASSSQGARGNIQYF. This chain uses TRBV19 with TRBJ2-4; 9 bases are shared with TRBD1. Trimming took 5 bases from V and 6 from J; bases not matched to a gene: 8. Germline lookup yields CDR1 LNHDA and CDR2 SQIVND (reference sequence). The CDR3 sequence is 15 residues long.

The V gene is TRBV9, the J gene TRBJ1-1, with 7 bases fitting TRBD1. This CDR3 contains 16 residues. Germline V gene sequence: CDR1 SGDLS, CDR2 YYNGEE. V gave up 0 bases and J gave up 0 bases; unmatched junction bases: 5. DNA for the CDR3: TGTGCCAGCAGCGTAGCAGGGGGATCTTTGAACACTGAAGCTTTCTTT. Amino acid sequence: CASSVAGGSLNTEAFF.

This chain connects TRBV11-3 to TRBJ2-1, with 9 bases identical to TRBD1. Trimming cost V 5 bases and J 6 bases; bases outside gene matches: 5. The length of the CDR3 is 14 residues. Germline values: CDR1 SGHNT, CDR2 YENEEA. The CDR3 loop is CASSRDRASNEQFF. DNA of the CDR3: TGTGCCAGCAGCCGGGACAGGGCTAGCAATGAGCAGTTCTTC.